A selection of T cell receptor beta chains follows, all from one sample in a study of patients with pleural tuberculosis. One entry per CDR3 protein results from TCRdb running MiXCR on the reads. The sample lists 45,000 to 60,000 distinct CDR3 sequences, about 7.3% occurring once. The receptors derive from a human donor with pleural tuberculosis. Each CDR3 is given with its conserved first and last residue. Each record gives: J gene, V gene, clone size, CDR3 protein. Expanded clones are given a class, and other clones once, few, many or no size at all.

J gene: TRBJ1-1
V gene: TRBV11-2
clone size: many
CDR3 protein: CASSLQASQRQAFF

J gene: TRBJ2-1
V gene: TRBV20-1
clone size: many
CDR3 protein: CSAPVGGEQFF

J gene: TRBJ2-7
V gene: TRBV11-1
clone size: many
CDR3 protein: CASSSPGQGNEQYF

J gene: TRBJ2-1
V gene: TRBV20-1
clone size: many
CDR3 protein: CSLTPGPWGQFF

J gene: TRBJ2-5
V gene: TRBV19
clone size: -
CDR3 protein: CASSPTSPPVTQYF

J gene: TRBJ2-2
V gene: TRBV2
clone size: many
CDR3 protein: CASSEARQVAVGELFF

J gene: TRBJ1-3
V gene: TRBV7-3
clone size: many
CDR3 protein: CASSLRVLDRRNTIYF

J gene: TRBJ2-5
V gene: TRBV11-1
clone size: many
CDR3 protein: CASSLTGGGETQYF

J gene: TRBJ1-4
V gene: TRBV12-3/TRBV12-4
clone size: many
CDR3 protein: CASSADSVNEKLFF

J gene: TRBJ1-2
V gene: TRBV11-2
clone size: many
CDR3 protein: CASSLGPAEGGYTF

J gene: TRBJ1-1
V gene: TRBV11-2
clone size: many
CDR3 protein: CASSAEYGTEAFF

J gene: TRBJ1-2
V gene: TRBV12-3/TRBV12-4
clone size: many
CDR3 protein: CASSLAISGKGGYTF

J gene: TRBJ1-5
V gene: TRBV3-1
clone size: many
CDR3 protein: CASSQGWINQPQHF

J gene: TRBJ2-2
V gene: TRBV30
clone size: -
CDR3 protein: CAWSGHWGTGELFF

J gene: TRBJ2-3
V gene: TRBV29-1
clone size: many
CDR3 protein: CSVTRREWGTDTQYF

J gene: TRBJ1-2
V gene: TRBV29-1
clone size: few
CDR3 protein: CSVENTDYGYTF

J gene: TRBJ1-1
V gene: TRBV28
clone size: -
CDR3 protein: CASRDPTGWDTEAFF

J gene: TRBJ1-1
V gene: TRBV2
clone size: many
CDR3 protein: CASSGDSGEAFF

J gene: TRBJ1-2
V gene: TRBV4-2
clone size: many
CDR3 protein: CASSQDSGGKSYTF

J gene: TRBJ1-2
V gene: TRBV11-1
clone size: many
CDR3 protein: CASSLGQTYGYTF

J gene: TRBJ2-5
V gene: TRBV11-1
clone size: many
CDR3 protein: CASSLAYGLAHRQETQYF

J gene: TRBJ2-1
V gene: TRBV12-3/TRBV12-4
clone size: many
CDR3 protein: CASRPGQGRNEQFF

J gene: TRBJ1-2
V gene: TRBV3-1
clone size: many
CDR3 protein: CASSQEFQGGYGYTF

J gene: TRBJ2-1
V gene: TRBV20-1
clone size: many
CDR3 protein: CSASPGSGRDHEQFF

J gene: TRBJ1-3
V gene: TRBV29-1
clone size: few
CDR3 protein: CSGSVGGNTIYF

J gene: TRBJ1-4
V gene: TRBV4-3
clone size: many
CDR3 protein: CASSQKPGLEKLFF

J gene: TRBJ1-3
V gene: TRBV2
clone size: many
CDR3 protein: CASARMGNTIYF

J gene: TRBJ2-7
V gene: TRBV7-1
clone size: many
CDR3 protein: CASSSSPGLGSYEQYF

J gene: TRBJ1-1
V gene: TRBV4-1
clone size: -
CDR3 protein: CASSQSFLRGGGSEAFF

J gene: TRBJ1-1
V gene: TRBV19
clone size: many
CDR3 protein: CASSIGTEIMNTEAFF

J gene: TRBJ1-3
V gene: TRBV4-2
clone size: many
CDR3 protein: CASSQEGGAEGNTIYF

J gene: TRBJ1-3
V gene: TRBV5-1
clone size: many
CDR3 protein: CASSAGQSSGNTIYF

J gene: TRBJ1-3
V gene: TRBV11-1
clone size: many
CDR3 protein: CASSSTRDTIYF

J gene: TRBJ2-3
V gene: TRBV10-3
clone size: many
CDR3 protein: CAIRDSLTDTQYF

J gene: TRBJ2-1
V gene: TRBV27
clone size: many
CDR3 protein: CASSLSWDRANEQFF

J gene: TRBJ2-7
V gene: TRBV20-1
clone size: many
CDR3 protein: CSASHPLAPLYEQYF

J gene: TRBJ2-7
V gene: TRBV12-3/TRBV12-4
clone size: many
CDR3 protein: CASSLGGSYEQYF

J gene: TRBJ1-2
V gene: TRBV29-1
clone size: many
CDR3 protein: CSVEEIYGYTF

J gene: TRBJ2-3
V gene: TRBV6-1
clone size: many
CDR3 protein: CASSELTPYTDTQYF

J gene: TRBJ1-1
V gene: TRBV11-1
clone size: many
CDR3 protein: CASSLAFRLMNTEAFF

J gene: TRBJ2-1
V gene: TRBV12-3/TRBV12-4
clone size: -
CDR3 protein: CASSPRAGDNNEQFF

J gene: TRBJ1-1
V gene: TRBV4-2
clone size: many
CDR3 protein: CASSHTQSMNTEAFF

J gene: TRBJ2-1
V gene: TRBV29-1
clone size: many
CDR3 protein: CSVVTGGYYNEQFF

J gene: TRBJ2-1
V gene: TRBV12-3/TRBV12-4
clone size: many
CDR3 protein: CASSFLLFDGNYNEQFF

J gene: TRBJ2-2
V gene: TRBV29-1
clone size: few
CDR3 protein: CSARFREGGELFF

J gene: TRBJ1-1
V gene: TRBV5-1
clone size: many
CDR3 protein: CASSPEFNTEAFF

J gene: TRBJ2-1
V gene: TRBV20-1
clone size: many
CDR3 protein: CSARFLHEQFF

J gene: TRBJ2-3
V gene: TRBV4-3
clone size: many
CDR3 protein: CASSPVTGPDTQYF

J gene: TRBJ2-1
V gene: TRBV7-6
clone size: many
CDR3 protein: CASSLGVDDYNEQFF

J gene: TRBJ2-7
V gene: TRBV12-3/TRBV12-4
clone size: few
CDR3 protein: CASSRDSVAYEQYF

J gene: TRBJ1-3
V gene: TRBV3-1
clone size: many
CDR3 protein: CASSEDRVGNTIYF

J gene: TRBJ2-3
V gene: TRBV11-2
clone size: many
CDR3 protein: CASSLSRGSVTQYF